This record covers a single T cell receptor (beta chain). RNA transcripts provided the template for amplifying TCR beta CDR3 regions. The first round was an RT-PCR with HTBI primers, and the second round was a multiplex PCR. TCRdb ran MiXCR on the multiplex PCR reads and lists one entry per CDR3 protein. The repertoire holds about 220,000 distinct CDR3 sequences, with roughly 21% as singletons. Trimming removed 2 bases from V and 6 bases from J; junction bases left unmatched: 11. CDR1 and CDR2 (germline): SGHVS, FQNEAQ. The CDR3 extends over 18 amino acids. This specimen comes from a study of Graves' ophthalmopathy and Graves' hyperthyroidism.

The gene calls are TRBV7-8 and TRBJ2-7; 15 nucleotides match TRBD2. The TCR originated in a woman aged 45-59 years with Graves' ophthalmopathy. Sample: peripheral blood. CDR3 region: CASSLIGTSGRFGGEQYF. The CDR3 DNA sequence: TGTGCCAGCAGCTTAATCGGGACTAGCGGGAGGTTCGGGGGCGAGCAGTACTTC.